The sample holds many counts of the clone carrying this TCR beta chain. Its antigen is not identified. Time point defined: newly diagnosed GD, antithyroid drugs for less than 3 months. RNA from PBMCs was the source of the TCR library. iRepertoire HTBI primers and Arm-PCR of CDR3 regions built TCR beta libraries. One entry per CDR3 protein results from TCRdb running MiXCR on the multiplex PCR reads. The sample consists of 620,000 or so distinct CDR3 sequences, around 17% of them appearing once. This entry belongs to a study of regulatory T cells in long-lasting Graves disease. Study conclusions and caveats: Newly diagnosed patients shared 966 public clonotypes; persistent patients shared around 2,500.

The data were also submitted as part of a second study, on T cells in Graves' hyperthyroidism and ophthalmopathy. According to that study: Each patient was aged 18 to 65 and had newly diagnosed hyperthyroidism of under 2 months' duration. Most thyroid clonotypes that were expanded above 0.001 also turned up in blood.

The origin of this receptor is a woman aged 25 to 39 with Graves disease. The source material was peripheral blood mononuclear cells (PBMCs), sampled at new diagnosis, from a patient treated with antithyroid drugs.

The CDR3 nucleotides are TGTGCCAGCCACCAAACCCCCACTAGCGGGAGTAACCCAAACGAGCAGTTCTTC. It yields the protein CASHQTPTSGSNPNEQFF. The chain carries TRBV6-1 and TRBJ2-1; 11 nucleotides line up with TRBD2. CDR1 is MNHNS, CDR2 SASEGT, per germline. There are 18 residues in the CDR3. V lost 8 bases and J lost 10; bases outside the gene matches: 22.